This TCR beta chain was recorded in a study of blood T cells in healthy people across ages. This clonotype was detected ten times or more. Its target is unknown. A second PCR of about 7 to 12 cycles used a sample-barcoded 5' primer and a J-beta primer mix. The template-switch adaptor was a 5' adaptor with 12 random nucleotides. It tagged each cDNA molecule. TCRdb used MiXCR to reprocess the 5' RACE reads, holding one entry per CDR3 protein. This sample yields approximately 1.5 million distinct CDR3 sequences, of which 34% are seen a single time; about 11% belongs to the top ten. V shed 6 bases, J shed 4 bases, and the junction held 7 bases outside the gene matches. There are 15 residues in the CDR3. Germline V gene sequence: CDR1 LNHNV, CDR2 YYDKDF (reference sequence). Ten milliliters of peripheral blood were drawn from each donor into EDTA-treated tubes. Overall study findings and caveats: Researchers report that TCR beta diversity correlated strongly with naive T cell percentage. Long-lived donors exceeded aged donors in naive CD4+ cells and diversity.

Material for sequencing was blood. The chain couples TRBV15 to TRBJ2-4, with 9 bases fitting TRBD1. The TCR comes from a woman aged 30 to 39 in good health. The CDR3 bases are TGTGCCACCAGTTATGGGACAGGGACGAAAAACATTCAGTACTTC. Translating gives CATSYGTGTKNIQYF. Full variable domain (remainder filled in from reference TRBV15 and TRBJ2-4): DAMVIQNPRYQVTQFGKPVTLSCSQTLNHNVMYWYQQKSSQAPKLLFHYYDKDFNNEADTPDNFQSRRPNTSFCFLDIRSPGLGDTAMYLCATSYGTGTKNIQYFGAGTRLSVL.